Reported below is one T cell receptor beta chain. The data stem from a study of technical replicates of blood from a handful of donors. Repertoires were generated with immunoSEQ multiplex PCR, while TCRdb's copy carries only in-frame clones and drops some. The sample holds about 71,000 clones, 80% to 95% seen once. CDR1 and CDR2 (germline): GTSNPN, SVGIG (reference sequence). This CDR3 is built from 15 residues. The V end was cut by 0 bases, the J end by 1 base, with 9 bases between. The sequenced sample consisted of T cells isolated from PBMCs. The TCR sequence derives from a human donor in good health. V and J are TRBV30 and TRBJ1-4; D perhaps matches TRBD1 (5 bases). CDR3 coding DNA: TGTGCCTGGAGTGTACCCAGGGTAACTAATGAAAAACTGTTTTTT. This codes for CAWSVPRVTNEKLFF.